These 12 T cell receptor beta chains were sequenced from one sample in a study of T cell repertoires in cytomegalovirus infection. TCRdb called the reads again in MiXCR, with one record for every CDR3 protein. The table lists about 700,000 distinct CDR3 sequences, around 32% of them singletons. The antigens of these receptors remain unknown. Sequencing used cultured PBMCs, obtained from culture after CMV antigen stimulation. Receptor source: a human donor in good health (CMV status not recorded). Some clones in this sample may be carry-over from other donors' samples.

This clonotype was found a few times. V usage is TRBV5-6 and J usage is TRBJ2-1; D not certain. The V end was cut by 2 bases, the J end by 10 bases, with 7 bases between. Germline V gene lookup returns CDR1 SGHDT and CDR2 YYEEEE. This CDR3 spans 11 amino acids. CDR3 nucleotide sequence: TGTGCCAGCAGCTTTTCCCGAGAGCAGTTCTTC. Translation gives CASSFSREQFF.

This clonotype has ten or more counts. The chain combines TRBV7-2 with TRBJ1-2, with TRBD1 matching 7 bases. V was pared by 5 bases and J by 8 bases, with 8 bases of the junction left unmatched. Germline V lookup: CDR1 SGHTA, CDR2 FQGNSA. This CDR3 spans 13 amino acids. The CDR3 coding sequence is TGTGCCAGCAGCCCCGACAGGGCGAACGGCTACACCTTC. It codes for CASSPDRANGYTF.

The CDR3 region is CSARRSNRGPYEQYF. In DNA, the CDR3 is TGCAGTGCTAGGAGGTCCAACAGGGGGCCCTACGAGCAGTACTTC. The chain is built from TRBV20-1 and TRBJ2-7; TRBD1 matches at 9 bases. CDR1 DFQATT and CDR2 SNEGSKA come from the germline V gene (reference sequence). V trimming: 3 bases; J trimming: 2 bases; junction bases outside the gene matches: 8. CDR3 length: 15 amino acids.

This clonotype occurred a few times. The chain combines TRBV10-2 with TRBJ1-1, with a tentative D call TRBD1 (5 bases). The CDR3 has 13 residues. The V gene's germline CDR1 is WSHSY and CDR2 SAAADI. Trimming left V 9 bases short and J 5 bases short, with 16 bases between. The CDR3: CASRHGGGTEAFF. CDR3 DNA: TGCGCCAGTCGCCATGGGGGGGGTACTGAAGCTTTCTTT.

This clonotype occurred a few times. The chain combines TRBV4-1 with TRBJ2-3, with a weak D call TRBD1 (7 bases). Germline CDR1 reads MGHRA; CDR2 reads YSYEKL. The V gene lost 4 bases and the J gene lost 3 bases, with 17 bases spanning the gap. The CDR3 length is 16 residues. The CDR3 loop reads CASSPRLGQVTDTQYF. DNA for the CDR3: TGCGCCAGCAGCCCGCGACTAGGACAGGTGACAGATACGCAGTATTTT.

This chain joins TRBV20-1 and TRBJ2-1; 10 nucleotides match TRBD2. The CDR3 covers 16 residues. Per the germline V gene, CDR1 is DFQATT and CDR2 is SNEGSKA (reference sequence). J was trimmed by 4 bases and V by 2 bases; bases with no gene match: 8. The CDR3 DNA reads TGCAGTGCTAGAAAGCTAGCGGGGGTGAGATACAATGAGCAGTTCTTC. Protein sequence: CSARKLAGVRYNEQFF.

This clonotype was picked up a small number of times. The rearrangement joins TRBV2 to TRBJ1-2, with D maybe TRBD1 (5 bases). The CDR3 loop spans 14 amino acids. The germline V gene has CDR1 SNHLY and CDR2 FYNNEI. V gave up 7 bases and J gave up 5 bases, with 17 bases separating them. CDR3 region: CASNRRTPSYGYTF. Here the CDR3 DNA reads TGTGCCAGCAACAGACGGACACCAAGTTATGGCTACACCTTC.

This clonotype was counted between two and nine times. The chain carries TRBV20-1 and TRBJ1-6; a weak D match, TRBD1 (5 bases). Per the germline V gene, CDR1 is DFQATT and CDR2 is SNEGSKA (reference sequence). The CDR3 is 16 residues long. With 4 bases removed from V and 6 bases from J, the gap between germline ends came to 19 bases. The CDR3 nucleotides are TGCAGTGCTATAGATGGGCCAAGGGGTAGTAATTCACCCCTCCACTTT. Translating gives CSAIDGPRGSNSPLHF.

This clonotype was observed a few times. The chain uses TRBV20-1 and TRBJ2-1; 7 bases agree with TRBD2. This CDR3 spans 14 amino acids. Germline CDR1 reads DFQATT; CDR2 reads SNEGSKA (reference sequence). The V gene end was trimmed by 6 bases and the J gene end by 4 bases; junction bases not matched to a gene: 9. CDR3: CSAGRDRVYNEQFF. The CDR3 DNA reads as TGCAGTGCAGGGAGGGACCGGGTTTACAATGAGCAGTTCTTC.

This clonotype has only a few counts. J is TRBJ2-7 and V is TRBV2; D may be TRBD2 (5 bases). Germline CDR1 SNHLY, CDR2 FYNNEI. CDR3 size: 15 residues. Trimming pared 6 bases from V and 0 bases from J, leaving 15 bases between. CDR3: CASRELAITSYEQYF. CDR3 nucleotides: TGTGCCAGCAGGGAGCTAGCTATTACCTCCTACGAGCAGTACTTC.

The V call is TRBV27, the J call TRBJ1-3; a possible D gene is TRBD1 (5 bases). The CDR3 length is 16 residues. Germline CDR1 MNHEY, CDR2 SMNVEV (reference sequence). With 5 bases removed from V and 2 bases from J, the gap between germline ends came to 16 bases. CDR3: CASSRGASAAGNTIYF. The CDR3, as DNA: TGTGCCAGCAGTAGGGGAGCGAGCGCGGCTGGAAACACCATATATTTT.

V is TRBV12-3 or TRBV12-4 and J is TRBJ2-5; perhaps TRBD2 as D (6 bases). The CDR3 extends over 14 amino acids. Trimming took off 5 bases at V and 5 bases at J, with 15 bases between the two ends. The CDR3 sequence is CASSTREGSETQYF. In DNA, the CDR3 is TGTGCCAGCAGTACGCGGGAAGGGAGCGAGACCCAGTACTTC.